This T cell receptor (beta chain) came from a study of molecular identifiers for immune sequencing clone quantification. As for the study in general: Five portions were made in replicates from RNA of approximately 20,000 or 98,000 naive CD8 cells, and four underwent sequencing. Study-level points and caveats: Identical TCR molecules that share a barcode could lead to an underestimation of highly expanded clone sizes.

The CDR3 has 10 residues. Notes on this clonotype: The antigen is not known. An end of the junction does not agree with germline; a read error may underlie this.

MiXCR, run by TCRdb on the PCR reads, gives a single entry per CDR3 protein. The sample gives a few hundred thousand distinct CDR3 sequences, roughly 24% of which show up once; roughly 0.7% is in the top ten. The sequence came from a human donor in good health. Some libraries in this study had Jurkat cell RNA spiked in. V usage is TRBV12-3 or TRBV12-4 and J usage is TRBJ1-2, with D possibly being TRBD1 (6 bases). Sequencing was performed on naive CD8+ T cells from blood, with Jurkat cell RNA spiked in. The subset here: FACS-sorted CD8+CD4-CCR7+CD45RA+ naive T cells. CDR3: CASGGAKTAF. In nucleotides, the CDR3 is TGTGCCAGTGGGGGGGCTAAGACAGCTTTC.